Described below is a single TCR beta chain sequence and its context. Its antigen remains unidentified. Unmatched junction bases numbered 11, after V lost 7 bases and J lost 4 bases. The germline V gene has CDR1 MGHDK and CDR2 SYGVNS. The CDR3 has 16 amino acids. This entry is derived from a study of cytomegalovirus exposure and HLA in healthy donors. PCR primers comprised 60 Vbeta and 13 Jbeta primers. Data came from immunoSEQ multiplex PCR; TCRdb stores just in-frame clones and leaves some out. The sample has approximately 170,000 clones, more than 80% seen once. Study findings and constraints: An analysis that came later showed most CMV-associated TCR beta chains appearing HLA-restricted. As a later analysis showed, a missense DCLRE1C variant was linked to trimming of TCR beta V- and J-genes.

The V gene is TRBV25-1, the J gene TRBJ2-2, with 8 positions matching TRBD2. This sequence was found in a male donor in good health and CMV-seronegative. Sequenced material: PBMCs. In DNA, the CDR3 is TGTGCCAGCACCTTACGGGGGGGACTAGGCACCGGGGAGCTGTTTTTT. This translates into CASTLRGGLGTGELFF.